What follows is one TCR beta chain and its context. Its antigen is currently unknown. The data derive from a study of response to subunit inactivated influenza vaccine. Study-level points and caveats: Authors suggested few new T cells are recruited by each seasonal influenza vaccination.

Germline CDR1 and CDR2: SEHNR and FQNEAQ (reference sequence). This CDR3 is built from 11 residues. Trimming took 6 bases from V and 8 from J, leaving 8 bases between them. TCRdb re-derived calls from the RT-PCR reads in MiXCR, one entry per CDR3 protein. This table has 800,000 or so distinct CDR3 sequences, about 20% appearing once. The receptor comes from a middle-aged man who received an inactivated influenza vaccine. This chain connects TRBV7-9 to TRBJ2-1; D call uncertain. The material was PBMCs from blood, obtained about 5 days after vaccination. CDR3 in DNA: TGTGCCAGCAGTCAATCGGATGAGCAGTTCTTC. This sequence encodes CASSQSDEQFF.